The next 17 T cell receptor beta chains were all read from a single sample in a study of synovial regulatory T cells in juvenile arthritis. The method was immunoSEQ multiplex PCR; TCRdb's version includes in-frame clones alone and lacks a portion of them. Its table records about 10,000 clones. Sequencing was performed on Treg cells from blood. Indicated subset: remaining (HLA-DR-negative) circulating blood Treg cells. The receptors were sampled from a donor younger than 30 with juvenile idiopathic arthritis.

This clone registers medium-sized (0.01 to 0.1%) by frequency. This chain uses TRBV19 with TRBJ1-4. CDR3 length: 12 residues. No nucleotide data were recorded. Germline CDR1 LNHDA, CDR2 SQIVND (reference sequence). The CDR3 here is CASLSWGEKLFF.

This chain connects TRBV4-2 to TRBJ2-7; no DNA is available, so the TRBD1 call from TCRdb remains unchecked. Germline V gene lookup returns CDR1 LGHNA and CDR2 YNFKEQ. CDR3 length: 15 residues. DNA is not recorded here. This CDR3 reads CASSQSRTGVYEQYF.

J is TRBJ1-4 and V is TRBV5-1; TCRdb's D gene call, TRBD1, goes unchecked for lack of DNA. Per germline, CDR1 SGHRS and CDR2 YFSETQ. CDR3 length equals 14 residues. The DNA sequence is not available. The CDR3 loop is CASSGGQRNEKLFF. Drawing the rest from reference TRBV5-1 and TRBJ1-4, the complete variable domain is KAGVTQTPRYLIKTRGQQVTLSCSPISGHRSVSWYQQTPGQGLQFLFEYFSETQRNKGNFPGRFSGRQFSNSRSEMNVSTLELGDSALYLCASSGGQRNEKLFFGSGTQLSVL.

The chain joins TRBV14 to TRBJ1-6. The germline CDR1 and CDR2 sequences are SGHDN and FVKESK. The CDR3 covers 13 residues. Only the protein is on record. CDR3 residues: CASSPFRNSPLHF.

CDR3: CASSLGTGELFF. This chain uses TRBV7-3 with TRBJ2-2; TCRdb reports TRBD2, a call that lacks DNA to check it against. CDR3 length equals 12 residues. No nucleotide data were recorded. Germline CDR1 reads SGHTA; CDR2 reads FQGTGA.

This chain joins TRBV5-4 and TRBJ2-7; the TCRdb D gene call, TRBD2, has no DNA to confirm it. From germline, CDR1 is SGHNT and CDR2 YYREEE (reference sequence). The CDR3 totals 15 residues. No DNA accompanies this entry. CDR3 sequence: CASSLAGTRGGKQYF.

The CDR3 loop is CASSQTGWGVTEAFF. The chain joins TRBV5-1 to TRBJ1-1; TCRdb proposes TRBD1, but this gene call is untestable without DNA. The CDR3 spans 15 residues. No coding sequence is recorded. The germline V gene has CDR1 SGHRS and CDR2 YFSETQ.

The J gene is TRBJ1-5, the V gene TRBV28. CDR1 is MDHEN and CDR2 is SYDVKM in the germline V gene. The CDR3 is 15 amino acids. No DNA accompanies this entry. Here the CDR3 reads CASSLYPWGNQPQHF.

This sequence joins TRBV10-3 and TRBJ2-1; TCRdb's D call, TRBD2, is unchecked because there is no DNA. CDR1 is ENHRY and CDR2 is SYGVKD in the germline V gene. The CDR3 has 14 residues. No DNA is listed. This chain's CDR3 is CAISERRDYNEQFF.

The chain has TRBV6-5 and TRBJ2-7; TCRdb lists TRBD2, though no DNA is available to test this call. The CDR3 runs 12 residues. This entry has no DNA. The germline V gene encodes CDR1 MNHEY and CDR2 SVGAGI. CDR3 protein: CASSYRGYEQYF.

This chain connects TRBV7-3 to TRBJ2-3. The CDR3 loop spans 13 amino acids. No DNA sequence is on record. CDR1 and CDR2 (germline): SGHTA, FQGTGA. CDR3 in amino acids: CASSSRFTDTQYF.

This CDR3 is CASSLGRGRADTQYF. The chain carries TRBV28 and TRBJ2-3; TCRdb gives TRBD1 as the D gene, but with no DNA this cannot be confirmed. The CDR3 spans 15 residues. The record lacks a DNA sequence. Germline CDR1 MDHEN, CDR2 SYDVKM.

The chain uses TRBV19 and TRBJ1-2; the TRBD1 assignment by TCRdb is unverifiable without DNA. Germline CDR1 LNHDA, CDR2 SQIVND (reference sequence). This CDR3 is built from 16 residues. No DNA sequence was recorded. This CDR3 is CASSTAGGGWKDGYTF.

This chain links TRBV5-6 with TRBJ2-1. The CDR3 is 15 amino acids. The DNA is not on file. Germline V gene sequence: CDR1 SGHDT, CDR2 YYEEEE. This chain's CDR3 is CASSLLGAVDNEQFF.

J is TRBJ2-7 and V is TRBV27; TCRdb indicates TRBD2, and absent DNA this call remains unverified. Per the germline V gene, CDR1 is MNHEY and CDR2 is SMNVEV (reference sequence). The CDR3 totals 16 residues. No nucleotide data were recorded. This chain's CDR3 is CASSLSASGLTYEQYF.

The chain combines TRBV13 with TRBJ1-3; TCRdb lists TRBD1, though no DNA is available to test this call. Per the germline V gene, CDR1 is PRHDT and CDR2 is FYEKMQ (reference sequence). The CDR3 loop spans 15 amino acids. No DNA is given. CDR3 sequence: CASSRYRTSGNTIYF.

The V gene is TRBV28, the J gene TRBJ1-1; the TCRdb D gene call, TRBD1, has no DNA to confirm it. The CDR3 extends over 12 amino acids. No DNA accompanies this entry. The germline V gene encodes CDR1 MDHEN and CDR2 SYDVKM. The CDR3 region is CASSSYRAEAFF. Looking up the rest from reference TRBV28 and TRBJ1-1 gives the full variable domain: DVKVTQSSRYLVKRTGEKVFLECVQDMDHENMFWYRQDPGLGLRLIYFSYDVKMKEKGDIPEGYSVSREKKERFSLILESASTNQTSMYLCASSSYRAEAFFGQGTRLTVV.